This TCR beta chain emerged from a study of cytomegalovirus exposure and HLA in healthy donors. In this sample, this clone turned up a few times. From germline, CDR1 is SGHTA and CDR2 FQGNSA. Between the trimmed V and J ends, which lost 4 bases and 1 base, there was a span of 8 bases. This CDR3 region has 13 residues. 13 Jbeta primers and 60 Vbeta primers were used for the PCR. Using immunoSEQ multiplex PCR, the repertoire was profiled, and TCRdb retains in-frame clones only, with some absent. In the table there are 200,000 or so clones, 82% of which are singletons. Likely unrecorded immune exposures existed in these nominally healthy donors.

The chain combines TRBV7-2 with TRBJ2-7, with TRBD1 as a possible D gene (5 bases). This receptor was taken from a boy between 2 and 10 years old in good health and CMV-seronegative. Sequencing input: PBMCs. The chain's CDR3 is CASSWGRSYEQYF. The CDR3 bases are TGTGCCAGCAGCTGGGGCAGGTCCTACGAGCAGTACTTC.